The present entry profiles one TCR beta chain with its context. The assay was immunoSEQ multiplex PCR, and TCRdb's table has in-frame clones only and misses some. Altogether approximately 240,000 clones are present, around nine tenths being singletons, with the ten largest covering 1.5% to 2%. The entry originates in a study of blood T cell repertoires in COVID-19. Germline values: CDR1 SEHNR, CDR2 FQNEAQ (reference sequence). The ends lost 8 bases at V and 7 bases at J; junction bases unmatched: 13. The CDR3 runs to 15 residues. The chain employs TRBV7-9 and TRBJ2-7; TRBD2 matches at 11 bases. This TCR came from a woman aged 18 to 35 who had recovered from COVID-19. The sample was PBMCs or T cells enriched from blood (not recorded which). This chain's CDR3 is CASSTFTSGRWEQYF. The CDR3 DNA reads as TGTGCCAGCTCCACCTTCACTAGCGGGAGATGGGAGCAGTACTTC.